This TCR beta chain is from a study of T cell responses to AZD1222 COVID-19 vaccine. As to this clone: What it recognizes is unknown.

Study results and caveats: In a largely white British group with more females than males, clonal diversity was possibly underestimated.

Trimming removed 0 bases from V and 5 bases from J, with 13 bases in between. The CDR3 has 15 amino acids. CDR1 and CDR2 (germline): MGHRA, YSYEKL. Data came from immunoSEQ multiplex PCR; TCRdb stores just in-frame clones and leaves some out. Of about 120,000 clones listed, roughly 87% are singletons. The material sequenced was peripheral blood, taken on day 0 of AZD1222 vaccination. V usage is TRBV4-1 and J usage is TRBJ1-2, with D possibly TRBD1 on 5 matching bases. The origin of this receptor is an adult in good health. The CDR3 DNA is TGCGCCAGCAGCCAAGAAGGGGCCATAAGTTATGGCTACACCTTC. Amino acids: CASSQEGAISYGYTF.